This T cell receptor beta chain derives from a study of CD8 T cells in Susac syndrome. Reverse transcription of roughly 0.45 to 1 ug RNA used random hexamers. The amplification used immunoSEQ multiplex PCR on TCR beta CDR3; it spanned 54 Vbeta and 13 Jbeta. In TCRdb, the immunoSEQ multiplex PCR reads were re-called with MiXCR into one record per CDR3 protein. The sample holds just over 150,000 distinct CDR3 sequences, roughly 95% seen once. Trimming removed 5 bases from V and 5 bases from J, with 16 bases in between. Looked up from germline, CDR1 is SGHAT and CDR2 is FQNNGV. This CDR3 is built from 14 residues. Worth noting for this clonotype: As yet, its antigen is unknown.

Negative isolation was applied to CD8+ and CD4+ T cells, and FACS enrichment was applied to TEMRA cells. Study observations and caveats: The study conceded that relatively few individuals underwent its TCR sequencing and HLA analysis.

The TCR comes from a human donor with multiple sclerosis. The specimen sequenced was CD8+ T cells from PBMCs. This chain connects TRBV11-2 to TRBJ2-7; D perhaps matches TRBD1 (6 bases). CDR3 nucleotide sequence: TGTGCCAGCAGCCCCCGTGGCAGGGGCCACGAGCAGTACTTC. Translation: CASSPRGRGHEQYF.